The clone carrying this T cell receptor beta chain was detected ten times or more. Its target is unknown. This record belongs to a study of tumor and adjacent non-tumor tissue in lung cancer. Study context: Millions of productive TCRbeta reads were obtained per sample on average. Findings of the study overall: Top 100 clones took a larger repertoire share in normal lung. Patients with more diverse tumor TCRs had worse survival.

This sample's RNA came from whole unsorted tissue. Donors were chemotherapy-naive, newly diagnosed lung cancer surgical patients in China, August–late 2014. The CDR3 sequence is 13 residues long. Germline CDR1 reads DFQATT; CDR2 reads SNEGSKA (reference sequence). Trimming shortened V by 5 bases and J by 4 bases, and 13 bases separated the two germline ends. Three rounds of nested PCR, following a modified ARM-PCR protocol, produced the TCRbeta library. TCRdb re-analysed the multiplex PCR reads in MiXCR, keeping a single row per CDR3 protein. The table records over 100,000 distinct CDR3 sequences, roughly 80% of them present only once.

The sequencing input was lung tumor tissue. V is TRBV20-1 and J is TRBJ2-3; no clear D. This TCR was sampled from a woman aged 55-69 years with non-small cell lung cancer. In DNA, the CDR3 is TGCAGTGCTCCCGACCGCGGCGCAGATACGCAGTATTTT. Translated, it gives CSAPDRGADTQYF.